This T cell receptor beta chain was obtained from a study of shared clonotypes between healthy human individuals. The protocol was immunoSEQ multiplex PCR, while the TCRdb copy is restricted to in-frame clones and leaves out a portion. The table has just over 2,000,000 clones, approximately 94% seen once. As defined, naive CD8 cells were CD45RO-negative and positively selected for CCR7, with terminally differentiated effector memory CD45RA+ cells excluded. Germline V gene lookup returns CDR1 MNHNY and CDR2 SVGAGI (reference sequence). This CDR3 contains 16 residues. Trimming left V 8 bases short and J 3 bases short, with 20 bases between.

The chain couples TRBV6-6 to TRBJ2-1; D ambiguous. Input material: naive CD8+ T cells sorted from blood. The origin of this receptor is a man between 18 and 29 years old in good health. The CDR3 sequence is CASFGFSISYYNEQFF. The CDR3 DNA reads TGTGCCAGCTTTGGATTCTCCATAAGTTACTACAATGAGCAGTTCTTC.